The sequence of this T cell receptor (beta chain) was determined in a study of T cell responses to AZD1222 COVID-19 vaccine. Study-wide results and caveats: The CD4 TCRs associated with vaccination extended across spike and predominated at 160-218 and 743-854.

As to this clone: Antigen unknown.

Germline V gives CDR1 LGHNA, CDR2 YNFKEQ. This CDR3 has 16 residues. The junction had 12 bases not matched to a gene; V was cut back by 2 bases and J by 9 bases. TCRdb's copy holds only in-frame clones and misses some; the assay was immunoSEQ multiplex PCR. The data hold just under 55,000 clones, with 89% observed a single time. The chain combines TRBV4-2 with TRBJ2-1; 8 nucleotides match TRBD2. The sequence was obtained from an adult in good health. This specimen consisted of peripheral blood, obtained on day 0 of AZD1222 vaccination. CDR3 residues: CASSQSSSSGSGEQFF. CDR3 in DNA: TGTGCCAGCAGCCAAAGTTCTTCGAGCGGGAGTGGTGAGCAGTTCTTC.